The clone carrying this T cell receptor (beta chain) was observed many times. What it binds is not known. The sample originates from a study of T cell repertoires in cytomegalovirus infection. At the level of the study: CMV infection plus the matching HLA type was flagged by public TCR beta signatures. The study, taken as a whole, reports: In two of eight donors, the top clonotype was HLA-C-restricted CMV-specific. Summed frequency of shared TCR beta families picked out CMV carriers who also had the relevant HLA.

TCRdb re-called the reads with MiXCR, one entry per CDR3 protein. The sample records approximately 500,000 distinct CDR3 sequences, 26% being singletons. The ends were cut back, 6 bases at V and 2 bases at J, with 14 bases in the middle. This CDR3 comprises 14 residues. The sequencing sample was made of PBMCs. The chain links TRBV12-3 or TRBV12-4 to TRBJ2-7; D may match TRBD1 or TRBD2 (6 bases each). The origin of this receptor is a human donor in good health (CMV status not recorded). Some clones in this sample may be carry-over from other donors' samples. The CDR3 region has the DNA TGTGCCAGCAGACCGGGGGCAGGGGCCTACGAGCAGTACTTC. Protein: CASRPGAGAYEQYF.